This entry concerns a single T cell receptor beta chain. A read error may be the cause here, since a much bigger clone is one base away. J gave up 0 bases and V 8 bases, and 6 bases lay outside the gene matches. This CDR3 region has 15 residues. The germline CDR1 and CDR2 sequences are LNHNV and YYDKDF (reference sequence). A mixed TRB-A/B primer pool amplified rearranged TRB by multiplex touch-down PCR. TCRdb used MiXCR to reprocess the multiplex PCR reads, holding one entry per CDR3 protein. The sample shows some 2,900 distinct CDR3 sequences, roughly 34% of them seen only once. The data derive from a study of T cell repertoires in aging, cancer and after chemotherapy. Amplification of TCR beta used genomic DNA extracted from peripheral blood.

This chain connects TRBV15 to TRBJ2-2; TRBD1 matches 7 bases. Sequencing was done on a sample of blood. The clonotype originates from a human donor in good health. CDR3 in amino acids: CATCRGQPNTGELFF. Here the CDR3 DNA reads TGTGCCACCTGCCGGGGACAGCCGAACACCGGGGAGCTGTTTTTT.